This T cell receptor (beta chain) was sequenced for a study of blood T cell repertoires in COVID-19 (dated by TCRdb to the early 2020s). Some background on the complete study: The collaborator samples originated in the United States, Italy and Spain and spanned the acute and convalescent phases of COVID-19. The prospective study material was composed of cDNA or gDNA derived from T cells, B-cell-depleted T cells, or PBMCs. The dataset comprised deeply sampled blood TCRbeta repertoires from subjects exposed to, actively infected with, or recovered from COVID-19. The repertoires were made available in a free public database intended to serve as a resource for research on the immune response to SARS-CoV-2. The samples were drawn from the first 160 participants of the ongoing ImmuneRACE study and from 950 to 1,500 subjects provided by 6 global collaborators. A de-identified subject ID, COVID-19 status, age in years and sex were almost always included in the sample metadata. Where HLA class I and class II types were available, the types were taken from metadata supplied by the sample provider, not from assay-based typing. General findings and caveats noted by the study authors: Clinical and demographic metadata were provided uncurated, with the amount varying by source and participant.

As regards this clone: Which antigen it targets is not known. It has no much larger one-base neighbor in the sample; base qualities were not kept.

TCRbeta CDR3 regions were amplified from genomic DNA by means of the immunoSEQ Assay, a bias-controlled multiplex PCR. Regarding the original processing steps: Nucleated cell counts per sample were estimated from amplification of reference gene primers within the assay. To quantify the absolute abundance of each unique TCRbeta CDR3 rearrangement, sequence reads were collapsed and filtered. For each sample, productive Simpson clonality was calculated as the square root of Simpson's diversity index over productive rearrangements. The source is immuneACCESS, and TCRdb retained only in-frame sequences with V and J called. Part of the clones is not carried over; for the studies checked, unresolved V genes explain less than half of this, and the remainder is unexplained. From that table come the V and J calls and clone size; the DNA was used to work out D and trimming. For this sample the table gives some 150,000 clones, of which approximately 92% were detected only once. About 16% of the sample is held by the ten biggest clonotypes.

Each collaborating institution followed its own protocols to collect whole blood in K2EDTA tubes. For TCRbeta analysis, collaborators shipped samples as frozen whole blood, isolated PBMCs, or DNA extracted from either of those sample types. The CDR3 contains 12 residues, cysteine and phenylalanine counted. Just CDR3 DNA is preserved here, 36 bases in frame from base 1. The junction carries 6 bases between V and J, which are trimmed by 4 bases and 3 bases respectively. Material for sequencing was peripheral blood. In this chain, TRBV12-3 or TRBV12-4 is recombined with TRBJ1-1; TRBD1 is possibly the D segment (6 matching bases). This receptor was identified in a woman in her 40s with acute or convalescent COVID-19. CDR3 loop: CASSSGDTEAFF. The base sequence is TGTGCCAGCAGTTCAGGGGACACTGAAGCTTTCTTT.